A single sample is the source of the 4 T cell receptor beta chains below, sequenced in a study of T-cell memory formation after mild COVID-19. MiXCR was run by TCRdb on the 5' RACE reads, yielding one entry per CDR3 protein. Of 250,000 to 300,000 distinct CDR3 sequences in the sample, about 16% are singletons; the top ten hold 22%. Sequencing used PBMCs or a T cell subset sorted from them (not recorded which). The source of these receptors is a man between 18 and 29 years old who had mild COVID-19 (a few samples of this study predate the infection). Cell type and time point are not known.

The gene calls are TRBV7-3 and TRBJ2-1; D possibly corresponds to TRBD1 (6 bases). This CDR3 is built from 16 residues. Germline CDR1 is SGHTA and CDR2 is FQGTGA. V lost 4 bases to trimming and J lost 0 bases, with 13 bases between them. The DNA of the CDR3 is TGTGCCAGCAGCTCCATCAGGGGCTACTCCTACAATGAGCAGTTCTTC. Its protein product is CASSSIRGYSYNEQFF.

The chain combines TRBV9 with TRBJ2-1; the match to TRBD2 covers 8 bases. The CDR3 is made up of 17 amino acids. J lost 4 bases, V lost 3 bases, and 12 bases had no gene match. Germline values: CDR1 SGDLS, CDR2 YYNGEE. The CDR3 DNA follows: TGTGCCAGCAGCGAGCGGGTTATGGCGGGGGGATACAATGAGCAGTTCTTC. It translates to CASSERVMAGGYNEQFF. The variable domain in full, completed from reference TRBV9 and TRBJ2-1, reads DSGVTQTPKHLITATGQRVTLRCSPRSGDLSVYWYQQSLDQGLQFLIQYYNGEERAKGNILERFSAQQFPDLHSELNLSSLELGDSALYFCASSERVMAGGYNEQFFGPGTRLTVL.

This clonotype was observed a few times. The chain is built from TRBV5-6 and TRBJ1-4; tentatively, D is TRBD1 (6 bases). CDR1 is SGHDT and CDR2 is YYEEEE in the germline V gene. The CDR3 runs 15 residues. The V and J ends lost 4 bases and 6 bases respectively, with 16 bases between them. CDR3 DNA: TGTGCCAGCAGCCCGTTCCTGTCAGGGGATGAAAAACTGTTTTTT. This codes for CASSPFLSGDEKLFF. The full variable domain, completed using reference TRBV5-6 and TRBJ1-4, is DAGVTQSPTHLIKTRGQQVTLRCSPKSGHDTVSWYQQALGQGPQFIFQYYEEEERQRGNFPDRFSGHQFPNYSSELNVNALLLGDSALYLCASSPFLSGDEKLFFGSGTQLSVL.

This clonotype was seen a few times. DNA of the CDR3: TGTGCCAGCAGTGACAAGACAGGGGGCCCCGGGGAGCTGTTTTTT. Amino acids: CASSDKTGGPGELFF. The chain uses TRBV6-4 and TRBJ2-2, with 10 bases that match TRBD1. Germline values: CDR1 MRHNA, CDR2 SNTAGT. Trimming took 2 bases from V and 6 from J; bases not matched to a gene: 3. This CDR3 has 15 residues.